The subject of this entry is one T cell receptor beta chain. Its target is not known. This sample is drawn from a study of cytomegalovirus exposure and HLA in healthy donors. General study findings and limits: Sequences of the TCR beta chain were said to predict the HLA-A and HLA-B alleles of most subjects accurately.

The germline gives CDR1 MNHEY, CDR2 SMNVEV (reference sequence). The CDR3 is 14 amino acids. The ends lost 6 bases at V and 7 bases at J; junction bases unmatched: 4. 13 Jbeta primers and 60 Vbeta primers were used for the PCR. Assay: immunoSEQ multiplex PCR; the TCRdb copy retains only in-frame clones and omits some. The repertoire has 150,000 to 200,000 clones, around 80% of them found once; the top ten carry roughly 6.7%. V and J are TRBV27 and TRBJ2-1; 12 bases match TRBD2. The clonotype was recovered from a man aged 45-65 years in good health and CMV-seropositive. The source material was PBMCs. The DNA for the CDR3 is TGTGCCAGCAGGACTAGCGGGAGCACGAATGAGCAGTTCTTC. Translating gives CASRTSGSTNEQFF.